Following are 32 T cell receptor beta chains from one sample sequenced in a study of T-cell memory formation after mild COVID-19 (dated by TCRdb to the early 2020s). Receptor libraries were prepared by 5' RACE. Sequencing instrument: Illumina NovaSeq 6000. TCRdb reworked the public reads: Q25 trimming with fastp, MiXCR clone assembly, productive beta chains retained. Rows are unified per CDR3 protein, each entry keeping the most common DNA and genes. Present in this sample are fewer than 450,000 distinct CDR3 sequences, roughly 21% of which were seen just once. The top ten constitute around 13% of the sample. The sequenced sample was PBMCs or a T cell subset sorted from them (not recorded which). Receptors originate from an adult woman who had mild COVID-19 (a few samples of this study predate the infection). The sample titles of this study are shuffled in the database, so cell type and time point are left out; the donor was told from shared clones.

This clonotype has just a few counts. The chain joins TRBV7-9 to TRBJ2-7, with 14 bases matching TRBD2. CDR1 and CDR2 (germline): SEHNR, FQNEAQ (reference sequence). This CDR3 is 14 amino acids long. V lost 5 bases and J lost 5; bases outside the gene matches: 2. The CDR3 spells CASSMGLAGDEQYF. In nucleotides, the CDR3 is TGTGCCAGCAGCATGGGACTAGCGGGAGACGAGCAGTACTTC.

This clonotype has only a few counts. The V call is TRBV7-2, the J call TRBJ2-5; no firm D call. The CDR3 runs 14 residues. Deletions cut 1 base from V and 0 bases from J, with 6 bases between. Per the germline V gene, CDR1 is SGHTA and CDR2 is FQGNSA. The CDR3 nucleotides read TGTGCCAGCAGCTTAGGTGGGAACCAAGAGACCCAGTACTTC. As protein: CASSLGGNQETQYF.

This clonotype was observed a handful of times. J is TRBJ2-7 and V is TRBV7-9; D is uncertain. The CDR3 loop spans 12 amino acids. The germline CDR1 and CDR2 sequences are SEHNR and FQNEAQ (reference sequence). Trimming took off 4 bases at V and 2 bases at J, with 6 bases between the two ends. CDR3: CASSSETYEQYF. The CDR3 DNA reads TGTGCCAGCAGCTCCGAAACCTACGAGCAGTACTTC.

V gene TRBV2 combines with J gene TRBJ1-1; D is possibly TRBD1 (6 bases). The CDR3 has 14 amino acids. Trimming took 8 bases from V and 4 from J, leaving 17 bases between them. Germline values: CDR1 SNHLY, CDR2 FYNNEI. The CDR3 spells CASGGGQIITEAFF. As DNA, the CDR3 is TGTGCCAGCGGGGGTGGACAGATTATCACTGAAGCTTTCTTT.

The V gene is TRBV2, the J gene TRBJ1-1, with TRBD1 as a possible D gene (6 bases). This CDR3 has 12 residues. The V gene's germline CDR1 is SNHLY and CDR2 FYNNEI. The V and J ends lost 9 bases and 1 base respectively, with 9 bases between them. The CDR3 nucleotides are TGTGCCAGTACAGGGCCGAACACTGAAGCTTTCTTT. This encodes CASTGPNTEAFF.

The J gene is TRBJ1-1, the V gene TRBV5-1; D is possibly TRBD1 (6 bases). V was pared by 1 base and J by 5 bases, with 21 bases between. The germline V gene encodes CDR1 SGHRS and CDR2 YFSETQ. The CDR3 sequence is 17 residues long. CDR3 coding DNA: TGCGCCAGCAGCTTGTTTGGCAGCCCTAGGGGGGGGACTGAAGCTTTCTTT. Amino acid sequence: CASSLFGSPRGGTEAFF.

DNA of the CDR3: TGTGCCAGCAGCCCATGGACTAGTCGCACAGATACGCAGTATTTT. It translates to CASSPWTSRTDTQYF. The chain joins TRBV5-5 to TRBJ2-3, with 7 bases aligning to TRBD2. Germline loops: CDR1 SGHKS, CDR2 YYEKEE (reference sequence). The CDR3 contains 15 residues. The V and J ends lost 4 bases and 1 base, in that order; junction bases with no gene match: 6.

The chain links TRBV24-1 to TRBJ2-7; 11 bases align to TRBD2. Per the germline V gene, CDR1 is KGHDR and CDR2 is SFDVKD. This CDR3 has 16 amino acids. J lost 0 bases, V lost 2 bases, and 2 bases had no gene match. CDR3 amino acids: CATSDSGTSGSYEQYF. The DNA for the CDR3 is TGTGCCACCAGTGATTCGGGGACTAGCGGCTCCTACGAGCAGTACTTC.

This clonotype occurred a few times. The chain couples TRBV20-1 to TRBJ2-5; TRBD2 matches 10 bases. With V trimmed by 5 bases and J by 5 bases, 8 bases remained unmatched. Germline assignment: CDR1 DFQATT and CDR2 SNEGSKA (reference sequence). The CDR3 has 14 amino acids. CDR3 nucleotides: TGCAGTGCTGGAGCTCTAGCGGGGGTCGAGACCCAGTACTTC. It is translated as CSAGALAGVETQYF.

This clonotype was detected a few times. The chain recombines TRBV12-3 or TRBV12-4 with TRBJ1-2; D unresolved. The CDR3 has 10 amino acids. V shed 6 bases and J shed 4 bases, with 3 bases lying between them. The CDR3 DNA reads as TGTGCCAGCAGCATCTATGGCTACACCTTC. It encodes CASSIYGYTF.

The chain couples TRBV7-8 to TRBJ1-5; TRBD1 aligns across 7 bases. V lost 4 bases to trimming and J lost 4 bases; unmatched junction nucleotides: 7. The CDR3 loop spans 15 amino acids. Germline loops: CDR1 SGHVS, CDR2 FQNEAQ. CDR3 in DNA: TGTGCCAGCAGCTATTTGACAGGGATAAATCAGCCCCAGCATTTT. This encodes CASSYLTGINQPQHF.

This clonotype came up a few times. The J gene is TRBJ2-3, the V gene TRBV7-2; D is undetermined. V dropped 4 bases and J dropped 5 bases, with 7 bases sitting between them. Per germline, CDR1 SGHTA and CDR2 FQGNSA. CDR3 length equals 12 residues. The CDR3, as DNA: TGTGCCAGCAGCTACAGACGAGATACGCAGTATTTT. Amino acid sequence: CASSYRRDTQYF.

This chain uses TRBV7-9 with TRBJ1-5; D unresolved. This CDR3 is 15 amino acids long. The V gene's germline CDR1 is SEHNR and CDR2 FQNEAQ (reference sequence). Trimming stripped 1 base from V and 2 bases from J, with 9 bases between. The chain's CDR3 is CASSLVGWGNQPQHF. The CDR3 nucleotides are TGTGCCAGCAGCTTAGTGGGTTGGGGCAATCAGCCCCAGCATTTT.

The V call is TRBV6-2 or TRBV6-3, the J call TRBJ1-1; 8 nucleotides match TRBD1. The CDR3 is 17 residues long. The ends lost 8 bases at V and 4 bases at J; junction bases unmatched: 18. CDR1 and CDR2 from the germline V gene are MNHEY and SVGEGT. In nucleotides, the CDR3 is TGTGCCAGCCGTACTATCCGCGGACAGGGTTATAGCACTGAAGCTTTCTTT. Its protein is CASRTIRGQGYSTEAFF.

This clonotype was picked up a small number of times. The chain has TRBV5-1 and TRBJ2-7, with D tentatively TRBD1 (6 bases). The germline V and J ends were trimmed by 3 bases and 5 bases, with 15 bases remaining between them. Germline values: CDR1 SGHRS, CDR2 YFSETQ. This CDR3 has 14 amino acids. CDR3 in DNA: TGCGCCAGCAGCTCCAGGGGTACTGGCCACGAGCAGTACTTC. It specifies CASSSRGTGHEQYF. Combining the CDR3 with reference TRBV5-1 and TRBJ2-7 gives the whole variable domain KAGVTQTPRYLIKTRGQQVTLSCSPISGHRSVSWYQQTPGQGLQFLFEYFSETQRNKGNFPGRFSGRQFSNSRSEMNVSTLELGDSALYLCASSSRGTGHEQYFGPGTRLTVT.

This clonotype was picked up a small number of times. The CDR3 region is CASRHQQGSGANVLTF. The CDR3, as DNA: TGTGCCAGCAGACACCAACAGGGCTCTGGGGCCAACGTCCTGACTTTC. The V call is TRBV6-2 or TRBV6-3, the J call TRBJ2-6; weak D call: TRBD1 (6 bases). The CDR3 covers 16 residues. Germline values: CDR1 MNHEY, CDR2 SVGEGT. Trimming took off 6 bases at V and 0 bases at J, with 12 bases between the two ends.

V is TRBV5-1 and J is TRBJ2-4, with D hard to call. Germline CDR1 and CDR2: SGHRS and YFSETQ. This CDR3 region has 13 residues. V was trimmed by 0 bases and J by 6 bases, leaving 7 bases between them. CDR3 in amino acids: CASSLDRGNIQYF. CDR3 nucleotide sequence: TGCGCCAGCAGCTTGGACAGAGGAAACATTCAGTACTTC.

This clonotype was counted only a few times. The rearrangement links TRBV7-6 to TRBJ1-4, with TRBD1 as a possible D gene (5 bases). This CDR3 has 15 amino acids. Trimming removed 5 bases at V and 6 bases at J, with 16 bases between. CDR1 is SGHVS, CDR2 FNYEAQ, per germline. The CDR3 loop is CASSPWPGGDEKLFF. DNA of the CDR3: TGTGCCAGCAGCCCGTGGCCTGGGGGGGATGAAAAACTGTTTTTT.

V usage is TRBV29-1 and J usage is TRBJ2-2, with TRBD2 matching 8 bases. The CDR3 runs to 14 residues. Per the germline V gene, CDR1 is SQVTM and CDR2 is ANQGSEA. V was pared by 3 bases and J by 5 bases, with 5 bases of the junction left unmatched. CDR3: CSVDDGGGTGELFF. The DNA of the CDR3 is TGCAGCGTTGACGACGGGGGGGGGACCGGGGAGCTGTTTTTT.

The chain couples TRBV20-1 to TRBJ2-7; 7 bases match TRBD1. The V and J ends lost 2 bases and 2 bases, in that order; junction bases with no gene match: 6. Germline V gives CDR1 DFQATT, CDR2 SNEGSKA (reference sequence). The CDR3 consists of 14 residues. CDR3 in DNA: TGCAGTGCTAGAAAGGGGGCTCGAGCCTACGAGCAGTACTTC. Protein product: CSARKGARAYEQYF.

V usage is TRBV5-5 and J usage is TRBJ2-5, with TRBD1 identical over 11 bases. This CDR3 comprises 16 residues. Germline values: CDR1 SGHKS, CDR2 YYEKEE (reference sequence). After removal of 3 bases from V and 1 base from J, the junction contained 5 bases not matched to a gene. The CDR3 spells CASSYAGTGGQETQYF. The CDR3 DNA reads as TGTGCCAGCAGCTATGCCGGGACAGGGGGCCAAGAGACCCAGTACTTC.

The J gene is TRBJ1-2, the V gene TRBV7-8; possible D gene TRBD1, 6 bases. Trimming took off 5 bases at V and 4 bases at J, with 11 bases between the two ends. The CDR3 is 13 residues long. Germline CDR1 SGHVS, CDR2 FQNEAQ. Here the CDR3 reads CASSPGDTYGYTF. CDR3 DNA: TGTGCCAGCAGCCCTGGGGACACCTATGGCTACACCTTC.

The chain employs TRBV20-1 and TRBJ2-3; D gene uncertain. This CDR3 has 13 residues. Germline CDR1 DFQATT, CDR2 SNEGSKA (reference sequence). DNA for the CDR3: TGCAGCGCATCGGAAGCTAGCACAGATACGCAGTATTTT. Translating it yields CSASEASTDTQYF.

CDR3 loop: CASSLSRAGQETQYF. The CDR3 coding sequence is TGTGCCAGCAGCTTGAGCAGGGCAGGGCAAGAGACCCAGTACTTC. The V and J genes are TRBV5-5 and TRBJ2-5, with D perhaps TRBD1 (5 bases). Germline assignment: CDR1 SGHKS and CDR2 YYEKEE (reference sequence). V was clipped by 1 base and J by 2 bases, with 12 bases between them. This CDR3 spans 15 amino acids.

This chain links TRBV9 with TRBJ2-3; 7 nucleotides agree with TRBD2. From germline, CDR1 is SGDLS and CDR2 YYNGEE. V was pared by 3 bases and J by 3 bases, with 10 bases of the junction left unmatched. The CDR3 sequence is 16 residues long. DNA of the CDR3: TGTGCCAGCAGCGCCCTTGGGGGAGGGCCAACAGATACGCAGTATTTT. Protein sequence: CASSALGGGPTDTQYF.

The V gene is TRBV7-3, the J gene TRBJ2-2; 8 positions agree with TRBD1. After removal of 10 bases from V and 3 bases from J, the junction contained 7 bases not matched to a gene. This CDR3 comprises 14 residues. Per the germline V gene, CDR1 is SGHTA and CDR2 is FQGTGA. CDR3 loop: CATRDRSDTGELFF. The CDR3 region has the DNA TGTGCCACTAGGGACAGGAGTGACACCGGGGAGCTGTTTTTT.

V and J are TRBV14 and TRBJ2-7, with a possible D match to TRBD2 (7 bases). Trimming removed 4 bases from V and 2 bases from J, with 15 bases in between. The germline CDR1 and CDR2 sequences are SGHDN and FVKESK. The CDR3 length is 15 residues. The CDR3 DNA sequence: TGTGCCAGCAGCCCTTTCGGGGGGCGAACCTACGAGCAGTACTTC. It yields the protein CASSPFGGRTYEQYF.

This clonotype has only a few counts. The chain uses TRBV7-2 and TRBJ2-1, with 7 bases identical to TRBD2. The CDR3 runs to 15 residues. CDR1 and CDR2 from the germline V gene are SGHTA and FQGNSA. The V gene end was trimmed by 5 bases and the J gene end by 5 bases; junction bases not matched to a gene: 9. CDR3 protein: CASSTGLGGDNEQFF. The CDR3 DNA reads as TGTGCCAGCAGCACAGGACTAGGTGGGGACAATGAGCAGTTCTTC.

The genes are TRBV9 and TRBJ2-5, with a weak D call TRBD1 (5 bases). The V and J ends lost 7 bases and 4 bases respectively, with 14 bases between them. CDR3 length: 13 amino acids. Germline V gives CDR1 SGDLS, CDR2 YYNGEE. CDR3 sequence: CASGQGRGETQYF. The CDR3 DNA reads TGTGCCAGCGGCCAGGGTAGGGGAGAGACCCAGTACTTC.

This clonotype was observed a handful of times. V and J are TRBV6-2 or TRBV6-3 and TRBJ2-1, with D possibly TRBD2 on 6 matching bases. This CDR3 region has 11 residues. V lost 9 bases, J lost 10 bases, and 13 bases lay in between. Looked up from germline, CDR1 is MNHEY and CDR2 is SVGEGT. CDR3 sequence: CASELAGEQFF. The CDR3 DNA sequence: TGTGCCAGTGAACTAGCAGGGGAGCAGTTCTTC.

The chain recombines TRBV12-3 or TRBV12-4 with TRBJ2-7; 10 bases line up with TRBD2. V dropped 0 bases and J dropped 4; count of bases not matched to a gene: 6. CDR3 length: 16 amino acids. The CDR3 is CASSLAVGLAEYEQYF. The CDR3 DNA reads TGTGCCAGCAGTTTAGCGGTTGGACTAGCGGAATACGAGCAGTACTTC.

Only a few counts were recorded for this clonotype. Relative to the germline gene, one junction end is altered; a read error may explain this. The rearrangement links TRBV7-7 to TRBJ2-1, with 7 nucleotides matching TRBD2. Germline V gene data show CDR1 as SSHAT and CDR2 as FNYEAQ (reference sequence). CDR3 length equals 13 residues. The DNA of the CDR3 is TGTGCTAGCAGCTTAGGGACTATCGGTGAGCAGTTCTTC. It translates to CASSLGTIGEQFF.